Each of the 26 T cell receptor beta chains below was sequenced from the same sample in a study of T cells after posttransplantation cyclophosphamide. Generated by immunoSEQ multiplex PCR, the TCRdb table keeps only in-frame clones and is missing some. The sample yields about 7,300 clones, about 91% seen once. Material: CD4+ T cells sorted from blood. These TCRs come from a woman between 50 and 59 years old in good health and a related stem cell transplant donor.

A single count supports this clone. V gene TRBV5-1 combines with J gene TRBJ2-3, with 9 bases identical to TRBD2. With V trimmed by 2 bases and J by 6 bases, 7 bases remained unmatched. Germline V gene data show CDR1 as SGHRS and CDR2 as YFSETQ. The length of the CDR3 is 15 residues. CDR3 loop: CASSFSGSLKDTQYF. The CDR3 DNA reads TGCGCCAGCAGCTTTAGCGGGAGCCTTAAGGATACGCAGTATTTT.

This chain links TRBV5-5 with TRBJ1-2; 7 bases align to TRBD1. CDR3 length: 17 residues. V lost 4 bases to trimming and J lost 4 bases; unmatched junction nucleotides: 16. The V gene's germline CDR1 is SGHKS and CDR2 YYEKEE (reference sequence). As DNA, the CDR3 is TGTGCCAGCAGCCCAGGAGCTTTACTAAGGACAGGCTATGGCTACACCTTC. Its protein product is CASSPGALLRTGYGYTF.

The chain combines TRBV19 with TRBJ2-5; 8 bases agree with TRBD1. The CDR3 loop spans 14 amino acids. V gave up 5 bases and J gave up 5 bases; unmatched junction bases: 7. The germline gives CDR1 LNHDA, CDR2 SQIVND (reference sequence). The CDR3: CASSPAGGAETQYF. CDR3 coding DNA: TGTGCCAGTAGTCCGGCAGGGGGCGCGGAGACCCAGTACTTC.

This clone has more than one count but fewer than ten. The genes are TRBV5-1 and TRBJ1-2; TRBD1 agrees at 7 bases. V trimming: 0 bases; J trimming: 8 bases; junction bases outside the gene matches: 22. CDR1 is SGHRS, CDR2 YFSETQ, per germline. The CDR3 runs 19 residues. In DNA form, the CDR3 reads TGCGCCAGCAGCTTGGGGCCCCGGACAGGCGCTTCGGGGATGGGGGGCTACACCTTC. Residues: CASSLGPRTGASGMGGYTF.

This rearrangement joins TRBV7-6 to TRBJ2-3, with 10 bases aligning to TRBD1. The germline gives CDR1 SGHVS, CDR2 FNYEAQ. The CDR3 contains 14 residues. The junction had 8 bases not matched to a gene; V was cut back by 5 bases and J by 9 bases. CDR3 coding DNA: TGTGCCAGCAGCCCCGACGACAGGGGGCGAACGCAGTATTTT. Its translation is CASSPDDRGRTQYF.

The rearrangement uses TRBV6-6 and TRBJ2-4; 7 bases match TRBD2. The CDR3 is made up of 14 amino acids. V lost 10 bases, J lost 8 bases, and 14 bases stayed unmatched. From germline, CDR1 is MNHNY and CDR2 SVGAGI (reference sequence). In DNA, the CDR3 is TGTGCCATCCAATCGGGGGGTGCTGGGGACATTCAGTACTTC. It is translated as CAIQSGGAGDIQYF.

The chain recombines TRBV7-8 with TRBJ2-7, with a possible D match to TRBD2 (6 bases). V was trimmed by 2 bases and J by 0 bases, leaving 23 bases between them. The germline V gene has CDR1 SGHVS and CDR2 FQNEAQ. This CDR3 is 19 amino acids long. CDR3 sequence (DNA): TGTGCCAGCAGCTTACCGGGACTCCGGACCTCAATTATCTCCTACGAGCAGTACTTC. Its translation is CASSLPGLRTSIISYEQYF.

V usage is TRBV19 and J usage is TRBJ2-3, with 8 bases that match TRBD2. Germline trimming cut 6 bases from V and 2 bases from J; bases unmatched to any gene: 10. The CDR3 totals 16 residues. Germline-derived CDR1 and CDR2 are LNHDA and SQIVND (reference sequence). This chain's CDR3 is CASRPGGAEHTDTQYF. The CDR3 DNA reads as TGTGCCAGTAGGCCCGGGGGGGCCGAACACACAGATACGCAGTATTTT.

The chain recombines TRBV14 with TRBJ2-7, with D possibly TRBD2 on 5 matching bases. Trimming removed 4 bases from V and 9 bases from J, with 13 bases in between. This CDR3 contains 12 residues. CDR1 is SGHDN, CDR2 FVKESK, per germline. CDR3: CASSPGNLGQYF. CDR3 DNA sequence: TGTGCCAGCAGCCCCGGGAACCTCGGGCAGTACTTC.

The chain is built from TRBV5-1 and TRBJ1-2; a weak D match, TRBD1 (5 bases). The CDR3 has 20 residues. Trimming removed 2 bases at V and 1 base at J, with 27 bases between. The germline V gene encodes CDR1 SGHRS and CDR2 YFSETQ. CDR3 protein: CASSFKPQGLGAGLNYGYTF. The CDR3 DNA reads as TGCGCCAGCAGCTTCAAACCCCAAGGCCTTGGGGCCGGCCTTAACTATGGCTACACCTTC.

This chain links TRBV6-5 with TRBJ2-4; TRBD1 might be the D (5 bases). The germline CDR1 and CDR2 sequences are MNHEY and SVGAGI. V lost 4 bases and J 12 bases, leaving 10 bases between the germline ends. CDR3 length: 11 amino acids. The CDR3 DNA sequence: TGTGCCAGCAGTTCTGGGGCTAATCAGTACTTC. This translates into CASSSGANQYF.

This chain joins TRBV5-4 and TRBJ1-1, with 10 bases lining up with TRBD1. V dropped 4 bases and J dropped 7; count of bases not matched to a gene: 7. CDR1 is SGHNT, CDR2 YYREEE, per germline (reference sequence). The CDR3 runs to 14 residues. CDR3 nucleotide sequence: TGTGCCAGCAGCCTTGACAGGGGGCCCGGTGAAGCTTTCTTT. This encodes CASSLDRGPGEAFF.

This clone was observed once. The CDR3 nucleotides are TGTGCCAGCAGTGACTCGGGGCTACATACCGGGGAGCTGTTTTTT. Encoded protein: CASSDSGLHTGELFF. V is TRBV6-4 and J is TRBJ2-2; possible D gene TRBD1, 5 bases. Trimming took off 0 bases at V and 5 bases at J, with 10 bases between the two ends. The length of the CDR3 is 15 residues. The germline V gene encodes CDR1 MRHNA and CDR2 SNTAGT.

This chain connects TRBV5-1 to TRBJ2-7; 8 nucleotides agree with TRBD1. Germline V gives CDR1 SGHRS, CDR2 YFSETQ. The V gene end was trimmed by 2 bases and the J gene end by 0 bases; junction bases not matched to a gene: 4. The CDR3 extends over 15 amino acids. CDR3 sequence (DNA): TGCGCCAGCAGCTTTCGGGACAGGAGCTCCTACGAGCAGTACTTC. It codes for CASSFRDRSSYEQYF.

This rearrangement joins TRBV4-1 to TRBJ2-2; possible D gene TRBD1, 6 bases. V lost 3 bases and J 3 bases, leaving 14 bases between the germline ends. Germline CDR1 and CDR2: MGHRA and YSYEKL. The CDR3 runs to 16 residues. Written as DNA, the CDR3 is TGCGCCAGCAGCCAGGCTTGGGGGCAGGACACCGGGGAGCTGTTTTTT. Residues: CASSQAWGQDTGELFF.

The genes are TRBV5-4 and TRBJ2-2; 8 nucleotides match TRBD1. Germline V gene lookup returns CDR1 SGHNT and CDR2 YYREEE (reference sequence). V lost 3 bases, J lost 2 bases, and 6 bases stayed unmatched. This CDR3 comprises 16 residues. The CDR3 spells CASSSVAGGNTGELFF. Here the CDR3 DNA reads TGTGCCAGCAGCTCGGTGGCAGGGGGCAACACCGGGGAGCTGTTTTTT.

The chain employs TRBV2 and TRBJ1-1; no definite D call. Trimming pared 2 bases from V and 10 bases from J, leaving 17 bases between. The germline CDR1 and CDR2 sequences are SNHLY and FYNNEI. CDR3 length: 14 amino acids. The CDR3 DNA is TGTGCCAGCAGTGAAAGTCCAGGTAGGAACACAGCTTTCTTT. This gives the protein CASSESPGRNTAFF. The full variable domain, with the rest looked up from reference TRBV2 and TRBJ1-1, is EPEVTQTPSHQVTQMGQEVILRCVPISNHLYFYWYRQILGQKVEFLVSFYNNEISEKSEIFDDQFSVERPDGSNFTLKIRSTKLEDSAMYFCASSESPGRNTAFFGQGTRLTVV.

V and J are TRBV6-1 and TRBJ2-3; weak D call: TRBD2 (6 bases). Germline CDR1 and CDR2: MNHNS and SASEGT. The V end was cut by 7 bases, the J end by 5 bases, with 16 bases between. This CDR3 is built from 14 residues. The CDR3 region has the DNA TGTGCCAGCATACGGCGGGGACGACAAGATACGCAGTATTTT. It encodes CASIRRGRQDTQYF.

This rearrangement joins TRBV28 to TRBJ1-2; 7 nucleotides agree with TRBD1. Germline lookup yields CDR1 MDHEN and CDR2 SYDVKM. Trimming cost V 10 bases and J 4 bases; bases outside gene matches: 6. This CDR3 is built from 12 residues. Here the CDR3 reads CATLGQSYGYTF. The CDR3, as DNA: TGTGCCACCCTGGGACAGTCCTATGGCTACACCTTC.

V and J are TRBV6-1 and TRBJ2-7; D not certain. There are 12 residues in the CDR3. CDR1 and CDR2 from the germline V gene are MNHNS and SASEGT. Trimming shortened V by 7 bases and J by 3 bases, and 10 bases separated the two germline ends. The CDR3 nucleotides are TGTGCCAGCACCCCGAGCGTCTACGAGCAGTACTTC. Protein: CASTPSVYEQYF.

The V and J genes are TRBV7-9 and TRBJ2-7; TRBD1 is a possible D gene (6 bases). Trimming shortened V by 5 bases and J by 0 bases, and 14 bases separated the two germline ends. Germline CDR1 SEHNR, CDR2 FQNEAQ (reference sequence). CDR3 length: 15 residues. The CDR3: CASSGGVVSSYEQYF. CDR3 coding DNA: TGTGCCAGCAGCGGGGGCGTGGTCAGCTCCTACGAGCAGTACTTC.

CDR3 residues: CASSSNRGVNTDTQYF. CDR3 sequence (DNA): TGTGCCAGCAGCTCAAACAGGGGGGTGAACACAGATACGCAGTATTTT. The J gene is TRBJ2-3, the V gene TRBV7-3; 8 positions match TRBD1. Germline CDR1 and CDR2: SGHTA and FQGTGA. V trimming: 4 bases; J trimming: 2 bases; junction bases outside the gene matches: 8. This CDR3 spans 16 amino acids.

The CDR3, as DNA: TGTGCCAGTAGTATCACGTCTAGCGGGGGGAGGGATACGCAGTATTTT. It specifies CASSITSSGGRDTQYF. The chain employs TRBV19 and TRBJ2-3; TRBD2 matches at 11 bases. Germline CDR1 LNHDA, CDR2 SQIVND (reference sequence). The CDR3 has 16 residues. V shed 3 bases and J 6 bases; nucleotides not matched to a gene: 8.

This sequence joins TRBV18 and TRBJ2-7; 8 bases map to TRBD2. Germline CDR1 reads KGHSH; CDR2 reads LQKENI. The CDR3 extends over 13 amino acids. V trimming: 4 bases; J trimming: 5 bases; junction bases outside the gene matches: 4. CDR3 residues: CASSQLAVNEQYF. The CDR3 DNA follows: TGTGCCAGCTCACAACTAGCGGTCAACGAGCAGTACTTC.

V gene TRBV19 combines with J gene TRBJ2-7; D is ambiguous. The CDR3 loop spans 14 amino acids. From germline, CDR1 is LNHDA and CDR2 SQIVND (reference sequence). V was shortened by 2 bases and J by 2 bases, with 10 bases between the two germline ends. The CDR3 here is CASSISTNTYEQYF. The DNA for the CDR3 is TGTGCCAGTAGTATATCGACAAATACCTACGAGCAGTACTTC.

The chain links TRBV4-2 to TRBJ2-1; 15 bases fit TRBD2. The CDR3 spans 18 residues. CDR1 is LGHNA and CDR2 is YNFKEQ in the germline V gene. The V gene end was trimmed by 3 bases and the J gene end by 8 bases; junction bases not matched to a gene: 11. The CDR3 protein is CASSQNPGLAGGWDEQFF. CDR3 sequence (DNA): TGTGCCAGCAGCCAGAACCCGGGACTAGCGGGAGGCTGGGATGAGCAGTTCTTC.